Detailed here is one T cell receptor (beta chain). Antigen: not known. This CDR3 comprises 14 residues. CDR1 and CDR2 from the germline V gene are SGDLS and YYNGEE. The ends lost 1 base at V and 6 bases at J; junction bases unmatched: 4. Data came from immunoSEQ multiplex PCR; TCRdb stores just in-frame clones and leaves some out. The table records tens of thousands of clones, 65% to 80% of them present only once. The sample originates from a study of vaccination effects on CD4 cells after COVID-19. Whole-study context: Sequencing in the ViraFEST assay came after antigen-specific CD4+ T cells had been expanded with viral peptide pools, which were used to stimulate PBMC. Study-wide findings and caveats: Late post-vaccination, clones induced by infection and those induced by vaccine underwent marked clonal contraction.

Cultured cells yielded isolated CD4+ T cells after 10 to 11 days. All study participants received two doses of BNT162b2 or mRNA-1273 vaccine. Vaccine recipients lacked prior SARS-CoV-2 infection and had negative nucleocapsid antibodies. Researchers swapped half the medium for IL-2 medium on both days 3 and 7. V gene TRBV9 combines with J gene TRBJ2-1, with 7 bases lining up with TRBD2. The source of this sequence is a human donor who received a COVID-19 vaccine. The sequenced sample was CD4+ T cells from PBMCs cultured without peptide, obtained after COVID-19 vaccination. The CDR3 coding sequence is TGTGCCAGCAGCGTAAGACTAGCCTCCAATGAGCAGTTCTTC. Residues: CASSVRLASNEQFF.